This T cell receptor (beta chain) was identified during a study of radiotherapy plus CTLA-4 blockade in lung cancer. Overall study context: Objective responses emerged in about 20% of patients, and 31% attained disease control. General study points: Reports state that early shifts in blood T cell clones, with interferon-beta, best predicted response. After radiotherapy and ipilimumab, tumor-derived clones expanded in peripheral blood.

Profiled with immunoSEQ multiplex PCR; TCRdb holds only in-frame clones, not every one. The sample carries some 110,000 clones, 80% to 90% recorded once. In the case of this clone: What it binds is unknown.

The CDR3 runs 14 residues. Germline loops: CDR1 SGHAT, CDR2 FQNNGV. Trimming removed 8 bases from V and 5 bases from J; junction bases left unmatched: 9. This material consisted of peripheral blood, taken from a patient treated with radiotherapy plus ipilimumab. The V gene is TRBV11-2, the J gene TRBJ2-1, with TRBD2 matching over 7 bases. The clonotype was recovered from a human donor with non-small cell lung cancer that progressed on radiotherapy plus ipilimumab. The CDR3 reads CASQGLLRDNEQFF. CDR3 nucleotide sequence: TGTGCCAGCCAGGGACTACTCCGGGACAATGAGCAGTTCTTC.